A selection of T cell receptor beta chains follows, all from one sample in a study of T cell responses to AZD1222 COVID-19 vaccine. The assay was immunoSEQ multiplex PCR, and TCRdb's table has in-frame clones only and misses some. The sample lists about 73,000 clones, approximately 92% occurring once. Sequencing was performed on peripheral blood, taken 28 days after the second AZD1222 dose. These receptors all come from an adult who received the AZD1222 COVID-19 vaccine. CDR3s include the opening cysteine and the closing phenylalanine or tryptophan. The D gene is left open where the match is weak. Clone size appears in some rows only: once, few, many, or a class for an expanded clone.

clone size	J gene	D gene	V gene	CDR3 DNA	CDR3 protein
few	TRBJ1-1	TRBD1	TRBV27	TGTGCCAGCAGTCCCCCCGGCAGGGGGAGCGCTGAAGCTTTCTTT	CASSPPGRGSAEAFF
-	TRBJ1-2	TRBD1	TRBV5-4	TGTGCCAGCAGCTTGGTGGGGACAGGGACCTATGGCTACACCTTC	CASSLVGTGTYGYTF
once	TRBJ2-1	-	TRBV5-1	TGCGCCAGCAGCTTGGAAGCGGGCTACTACAATGAGCAGTTCTTC	CASSLEAGYYNEQFF
-	TRBJ1-2	-	TRBV30	TGTGCCTGGAGTGAACACTATGGCTACACCTTC	CAWSEHYGYTF
-	TRBJ2-1	TRBD2	TRBV7-9	TGTGCCAGCAGCTTAGCGGGGCTAGCGGACAATGAGCAGTTCTTC	CASSLAGLADNEQFF
once	TRBJ1-3	-	TRBV10-2	TGCGCCAGCTCCCGGACGAGCTCTGGAAACACCATATATTTT	CASSRTSSGNTIYF
once	TRBJ2-3	TRBD1	TRBV5-4	TGTGCCAGCAGCCGCCTCGACAGGGACAAAGATACGCAGTATTTT	CASSRLDRDKDTQYF
once	TRBJ2-3	TRBD2	TRBV24-1	TGTGCCACCATTCCGCGTGGGTATGAACAAGGGACTAGTCACCGAAGGGGTACGCAGTATTTT	CATIPRGYEQGTSHRRGTQYF
once	TRBJ2-5	TRBD1	TRBV7-2	TGTGCCAGCAGCCAGGGACAGGGGGCGGACCAGTACTTC	CASSQGQGADQYF
-	TRBJ1-5	-	TRBV19	TGTGCCAGTGGGGCGGGAGGGAATCAGCCCCAGCATTTT	CASGAGGNQPQHF
once	TRBJ1-4	-	TRBV7-3	TGTGCCAGCAGCCCGGCCAGGGGTGGAAAACTGTTTTTT	CASSPARGGKLFF
-	TRBJ2-6	TRBD2	TRBV9	TGTGCCAGCAGCCCGGGACTAGCGGGTTCTTCTGGGGCCAACGTCCTGACTTTC	CASSPGLAGSSGANVLTF
-	TRBJ2-5	-	TRBV4-1	TGCGCCAGCAGGGCCCCAGGGCTGGGGGAGACCCAGTACTTC	CASRAPGLGETQYF